The 31 T cell receptor beta chains below all came from one sample that was sequenced in a study of OX40 agonist ivuxolimab in advanced cancers. Repertoires were generated with immunoSEQ multiplex PCR, while TCRdb's copy carries only in-frame clones and drops some. In the table there are 15,000 to 25,000 clones, over 80% of which are singletons. Sequenced material: CD4+ or CD8+ T cells sorted from blood, taken in a trial of the OX40 agonist ivuxolimab. These receptors originate from an adult with an advanced solid tumor such as melanoma, head and neck, liver or kidney cancer.

The chain is built from TRBV19 and TRBJ1-6; D not certain. Trimming pared 6 bases from V and 14 bases from J, leaving 14 bases between. The CDR3 is 12 residues long. Germline V gives CDR1 LNHDA, CDR2 SQIVND (reference sequence). The CDR3 DNA reads as TGTGCCAGTAGAGAAGGTGGAACCTCCCTCCACTTT. This encodes CASREGGTSLHF. Full variable domain (missing parts from reference TRBV19 and TRBJ1-6): DGGITQSPKYLFRKEGQNVTLSCEQNLNHDAMYWYRQDPGQGLRLIYYSQIVNDFQKGDIAEGYSVSREKKESFPLTVTSAQKNPTAFYLCASREGGTSLHFGNGTRLTVT.

The chain carries TRBV25-1 and TRBJ2-1; D remains unclear. This CDR3 is built from 13 residues. Trimming stripped 0 bases from V and 9 bases from J, with 9 bases between. Germline assignment: CDR1 MGHDK and CDR2 SYGVNS. Here the CDR3 DNA reads TGTGCCAGCAGTGAATATACCGGTGGTGAGCAGTTCTTC. Its translation: CASSEYTGGEQFF.

The chain combines TRBV19 with TRBJ2-7; a weak D match, TRBD2 (7 bases). Trimming removed 11 bases from V and 0 bases from J, with 17 bases in between. This CDR3 is built from 14 residues. Germline V gene sequence: CDR1 LNHDA, CDR2 SQIVND (reference sequence). CDR3 region: CAASVAGASYEQYF. The CDR3 bases are TGTGCCGCCTCAGTCGCGGGGGCCTCCTACGAGCAGTACTTC.

This clone was counted a single time. The chain uses TRBV30 and TRBJ2-1; weak D call: TRBD2 (7 bases). The CDR3 loop spans 14 amino acids. Deletions cut 1 base from V and 6 bases from J, with 13 bases between. Looked up from germline, CDR1 is GTSNPN and CDR2 is SVGIG (reference sequence). CDR3 protein: CAWSGPGEGNEQFF. The CDR3 DNA sequence: TGTGCCTGGAGTGGTCCAGGGGAGGGCAATGAGCAGTTCTTC.

The V call is TRBV27, the J call TRBJ2-1, with D unclear. The CDR3 loop spans 19 amino acids. Germline loops: CDR1 MNHEY, CDR2 SMNVEV (reference sequence). V was trimmed by 2 bases and J by 0 bases, leaving 20 bases between them. In nucleotides, the CDR3 is TGTGCCAGCAGTTTAGACGACTCTTGGTGGAACGGCTCCTACAATGAGCAGTTCTTC. It codes for CASSLDDSWWNGSYNEQFF.

The chain carries TRBV15 and TRBJ1-1; D not certain. V was shortened by 0 bases and J by 1 base, with 6 bases between the two germline ends. Per germline, CDR1 LNHNV and CDR2 YYDKDF (reference sequence). The CDR3 runs 14 residues. CDR3 in DNA: TGTGCCACCAGCAGAGATCGAACGAACACTGAAGCTTTCTTT. This translates into CATSRDRTNTEAFF. Complete variable domain (other parts from reference TRBV15 and TRBJ1-1): DAMVIQNPRYQVTQFGKPVTLSCSQTLNHNVMYWYQQKSSQAPKLLFHYYDKDFNNEADTPDNFQSRRPNTSFCFLDIRSPGLGDTAMYLCATSRDRTNTEAFFGQGTRLTVV.

The chain links TRBV29-1 to TRBJ2-7; 7 bases line up with TRBD1. CDR3 length: 14 residues. V was clipped by 7 bases and J by 3 bases; unmatched bases: 12. CDR1 is SQVTM, CDR2 ANQGSEA, per germline. The CDR3 loop reads CSALATGEYYEQYF. The DNA of the CDR3 is TGCAGCGCTTTAGCCACAGGGGAGTACTACGAGCAGTACTTC.

The chain employs TRBV28 and TRBJ1-2; D is unresolved. The CDR3 has 14 residues. V was cut by 2 bases and J by 3 bases, with 10 bases left in between. Germline CDR1 and CDR2: MDHEN and SYDVKM. The CDR3 DNA reads TGTGCCAGCAGTTTAGACATCTCAGACTATGGCTACACCTTC. Translation: CASSLDISDYGYTF.

V and J are TRBV5-1 and TRBJ2-3, with 10 positions matching TRBD1. The germline gives CDR1 SGHRS, CDR2 YFSETQ. With 5 bases clipped from V and 4 bases from J, the junction kept 7 bases outside the gene matches. This CDR3 spans 15 amino acids. CDR3 DNA sequence: TGCGCCAGCAGTCCGACAGGGGGCGGCTCAGATACGCAGTATTTT. Translated, it gives CASSPTGGGSDTQYF.

This clone has more than one count but fewer than ten. This chain joins TRBV4-3 and TRBJ2-1, with no clear D. Trimming left V 1 base short and J 8 bases short, with 15 bases between. The CDR3 loop spans 15 amino acids. Germline V CDR1 and CDR2: LGHNA, YSLEER. This chain's CDR3 is CASSQAPQALDEQFF. For the CDR3, the DNA is TGCGCCAGCAGCCAAGCTCCCCAGGCGTTGGATGAGCAGTTCTTC.

The chain recombines TRBV9 with TRBJ2-2, with D uncertain. CDR1 SGDLS and CDR2 YYNGEE come from the germline V gene. V gave up 2 bases and J gave up 1 base, with 6 bases separating them. CDR3 length equals 14 residues. CDR3 DNA sequence: TGTGCCAGCAGCGTTTATGAGAACACCGGGGAGCTGTTTTTT. As protein: CASSVYENTGELFF.

The chain joins TRBV5-4 to TRBJ2-3, with 15 bases fitting TRBD2. The germline gives CDR1 SGHNT, CDR2 YYREEE (reference sequence). There are 18 residues in the CDR3. V gave up 5 bases and J gave up 1 base; unmatched junction bases: 8. The CDR3 sequence is CASRGGLAGGLGTDTQYF. The CDR3 bases are TGTGCCAGCAGGGGAGGACTAGCGGGGGGGCTGGGCACAGATACGCAGTATTTT. The full variable domain, completed using reference TRBV5-4 and TRBJ2-3, is ETGVTQSPTHLIKTRGQQVTLRCSSQSGHNTVSWYQQALGQGPQFIFQYYREEENGRGNFPPRFSGLQFPNYSSELNVNALELDDSALYLCASRGGLAGGLGTDTQYFGPGTRLTVL.

The chain joins TRBV6-5 to TRBJ2-1, with a weak D call TRBD1 (6 bases). This CDR3 spans 15 amino acids. The germline V and J ends were trimmed by 2 bases and 0 bases, with 8 bases remaining between them. CDR1 MNHEY and CDR2 SVGAGI come from the germline V gene. CDR3 residues: CASSYGTPSYNEQFF. CDR3 coding DNA: TGTGCCAGCAGTTACGGGACACCCTCCTACAATGAGCAGTTCTTC.

This clone was observed a handful of times. The chain couples TRBV27 to TRBJ2-7, with D hard to call. This CDR3 is built from 12 residues. The V end lost 3 bases, the J end lost 5 bases, and 8 bases lay between the germline ends. The germline gives CDR1 MNHEY, CDR2 SMNVEV (reference sequence). The CDR3 loop reads CASSFSRDEQYF. The CDR3, as DNA: TGTGCCAGCAGTTTTAGCCGCGACGAGCAGTACTTC.

The rearrangement uses TRBV19 and TRBJ2-1; maybe TRBD2 (6 bases). Per germline, CDR1 LNHDA and CDR2 SQIVND (reference sequence). The ends were cut back, 3 bases at V and 7 bases at J, with 19 bases in the middle. This CDR3 is 16 amino acids long. The CDR3 loop is CASSMGGIFGWNEQFF. CDR3 nucleotide sequence: TGTGCCAGTAGTATGGGGGGTATTTTTGGTTGGAATGAGCAGTTCTTC. Full variable domain (rest looked up from reference TRBV19 and TRBJ2-1): DGGITQSPKYLFRKEGQNVTLSCEQNLNHDAMYWYRQDPGQGLRLIYYSQIVNDFQKGDIAEGYSVSREKKESFPLTVTSAQKNPTAFYLCASSMGGIFGWNEQFFGPGTRLTVL.

V usage is TRBV28 and J usage is TRBJ1-1; tentative D call: TRBD1 (6 bases). This CDR3 has 14 residues. Trimming removed 5 bases at V and 8 bases at J, with 18 bases between. Germline values: CDR1 MDHEN, CDR2 SYDVKM. The CDR3 DNA reads as TGTGCCAGCAGTCCACTTACCGGGACACCCGAAGCTTTCTTT. This sequence encodes CASSPLTGTPEAFF.

The CDR3 bases are TGTGCCAGCAGCCTGGGGGCCGGGGAGCTGTTTTTT. It translates to CASSLGAGELFF. The J gene is TRBJ2-2, the V gene TRBV7-9; the D call may be TRBD1 or TRBD2 (5 bases each). Looked up from germline, CDR1 is SEHNR and CDR2 is FQNEAQ (reference sequence). There are 12 residues in the CDR3. V was pared by 5 bases and J by 6 bases, with 7 bases between.

This chain uses TRBV28 with TRBJ1-3; D may be TRBD1 (5 bases). From germline, CDR1 is MDHEN and CDR2 SYDVKM. CDR3 size: 14 residues. Trimming took off 5 bases at V and 3 bases at J, with 11 bases between the two ends. The CDR3 region is CASSGPGIGNTIYF. The CDR3 DNA sequence: TGTGCCAGCAGTGGCCCAGGGATTGGAAACACCATATATTTT.

This clone has more than one count but fewer than ten. CDR3 DNA: TGTGCCAGCAGTGAGGGTAGGCGGGGGGATCAGCCCCAGCATTTT. Its translation is CASSEGRRGDQPQHF. The chain employs TRBV6-1 and TRBJ1-5; TRBD1 might be the D (5 bases). This CDR3 spans 15 amino acids. V was pared by 3 bases and J by 5 bases, with 14 bases between. Per germline, CDR1 MNHNS and CDR2 SASEGT.

The chain uses TRBV27 and TRBJ2-7; TRBD2 is a possible D gene (7 bases). CDR1 MNHEY and CDR2 SMNVEV come from the germline V gene (reference sequence). Trimming stripped 6 bases from V and 3 bases from J, with 12 bases between. This CDR3 is built from 13 residues. The CDR3 region is CASSRGADYEQYF. CDR3 in DNA: TGTGCCAGCAGCCGGGGGGCAGACTACGAGCAGTACTTC.

This rearrangement joins TRBV6-1 to TRBJ2-3; D uncertain. Germline V gene data show CDR1 as MNHNS and CDR2 as SASEGT. V dropped 2 bases and J dropped 2 bases, with 8 bases sitting between them. The CDR3 consists of 14 residues. The chain's CDR3 is CASSELVDTDTQYF. The CDR3 nucleotides read TGTGCCAGCAGTGAATTGGTGGACACAGATACGCAGTATTTT.

The chain couples TRBV7-9 to TRBJ2-2; possible D gene TRBD1, 7 bases. V was trimmed by 5 bases and J by 4 bases, leaving 14 bases between them. This CDR3 is built from 15 residues. Germline V gene data show CDR1 as SEHNR and CDR2 as FQNEAQ (reference sequence). The CDR3 region is CASSPGGLITGELFF. The CDR3 bases are TGTGCCAGCAGCCCAGGGGGACTGATCACCGGGGAGCTGTTTTTT. Full variable domain (missing parts from reference TRBV7-9 and TRBJ2-2): DTGVSQNPRHKITKRGQNVTFRCDPISEHNRLYWYRQTLGQGPEFLTYFQNEAQLEKSRLLSDRFSAERPKGSFSTLEIQRTEQGDSAMYLCASSPGGLITGELFFGEGSRLTVL.

This chain links TRBV4-2 with TRBJ2-7, with 11 bases lining up with TRBD1. From germline, CDR1 is LGHNA and CDR2 YNFKEQ. CDR3 length: 16 amino acids. V shed 0 bases and J 4 bases; nucleotides not matched to a gene: 5. This CDR3 reads CASSQDRGTGGYEQYF. The CDR3 nucleotides read TGTGCCAGCAGCCAAGATCGGGGGACAGGGGGATACGAGCAGTACTTC.

This clone was recorded only once. The V and J genes are TRBV2 and TRBJ2-1; TRBD2 agrees at 10 bases. The germline V gene has CDR1 SNHLY and CDR2 FYNNEI. The trim removed 4 bases at V and 6 bases at J, leaving 9 bases unmatched. The CDR3 has 16 amino acids. The chain's CDR3 is CASSVLVLAGGNEQFF. The CDR3 nucleotides are TGTGCCAGCAGTGTTCTGGTGTTAGCGGGGGGCAATGAGCAGTTCTTC.

The chain joins TRBV7-2 to TRBJ2-7; D remains ambiguous. With 4 bases removed from V and 2 bases from J, the gap between germline ends came to 9 bases. Germline assignment: CDR1 SGHTA and CDR2 FQGNSA. The length of the CDR3 is 13 residues. The CDR3 nucleotides are TGTGCCAGCAGCTCGTACCAAACCTACGAGCAGTACTTC. Encoded protein: CASSSYQTYEQYF.

The gene calls are TRBV2 and TRBJ2-7; D gene uncertain. The CDR3 consists of 13 residues. CDR1 is SNHLY, CDR2 FYNNEI, per germline. Trimming pared 10 bases from V and 2 bases from J, leaving 15 bases between. CDR3 in DNA: TGTGCCATCGGTTTGGCACCCACCTACGAGCAGTACTTC. Protein sequence: CAIGLAPTYEQYF.

The J gene is TRBJ2-2, the V gene TRBV9; TRBD2 matches at 10 bases. CDR3 size: 20 residues. Germline CDR1 SGDLS, CDR2 YYNGEE. Trimming at V came to 3 bases and at J to 2 bases, leaving 16 bases not matched to a gene. Here the CDR3 reads CASSGRTGLAGGQNTGELFF. CDR3 nucleotide sequence: TGTGCCAGCAGCGGACGTACAGGGTTAGCGGGGGGACAAAACACCGGGGAGCTGTTTTTT.

The V call is TRBV6-5, the J call TRBJ2-7, with 9 bases matching TRBD1. Germline assignment: CDR1 MNHEY and CDR2 SVGAGI. The CDR3 loop spans 15 amino acids. V dropped 0 bases and J dropped 2; count of bases not matched to a gene: 2. The CDR3 loop reads CASSYSWTGAYEQYF. CDR3 bases: TGTGCCAGCAGTTACTCATGGACAGGGGCCTACGAGCAGTACTTC.

The chain uses TRBV6-5 and TRBJ2-7; no firm D call. Germline lookup yields CDR1 MNHEY and CDR2 SVGAGI. This CDR3 is 13 amino acids long. Trimming shortened V by 4 bases and J by 0 bases, and 7 bases separated the two germline ends. The CDR3 spells CASSLLNSYEQYF. CDR3 bases: TGTGCCAGCAGTTTACTAAACTCCTACGAGCAGTACTTC.

The V gene is TRBV5-4, the J gene TRBJ1-1, with D unclear. The CDR3 is 12 amino acids. Trimming shortened V by 5 bases and J by 3 bases, and 8 bases separated the two germline ends. Germline lookup yields CDR1 SGHNT and CDR2 YYREEE (reference sequence). The CDR3 spells CASSPGDTEAFF. The CDR3 coding sequence is TGTGCCAGCAGTCCTGGGGACACTGAAGCTTTCTTT.

The chain recombines TRBV6-5 with TRBJ1-2; possible D gene TRBD1, 5 bases. V gave up 4 bases and J gave up 8 bases, with 23 bases separating them. This CDR3 spans 16 amino acids. Germline V CDR1 and CDR2: MNHEY, SVGAGI. CDR3 sequence: CASSLSGAGPGRGYTF. The CDR3 bases are TGTGCCAGCAGTTTAAGTGGGGCAGGGCCAGGGAGGGGCTACACCTTC.